This is a list of T cell receptor beta chains from one sample in a study of blood T cell repertoires in COVID-19. TCRdb's copy holds only in-frame clones and misses some; the assay was immunoSEQ multiplex PCR. The sample carries 21,000 or so clones, 80% to 95% recorded once. Sequenced sample: peripheral blood. The receptors come from a human donor in a cohort sampled during active COVID-19. Each CDR3 is given without its conserved first and last residue. Each record gives: J gene, V gene, CDR3 protein.

>TRBJ2-5|TRBV10-2
ASSDISRGVQETQY
>TRBJ1-2|TRBV27
ASSAGDSSYGYT
>TRBJ2-3|TRBV27
ASRTRDRSTDTQY
>TRBJ2-3|TRBV7-9
ASSPGTSGVKFTDTQY
>TRBJ2-7|TRBV6-5
ASRPTGGLYEQY
>TRBJ1-3|TRBV2
ASSEGRDLYTIY
>TRBJ1-1|TRBV7-2
ASSLAIMNTEAF
>TRBJ2-3|TRBV11-3
ASSLGSGFGLDTQY
>TRBJ2-1|TRBV4-1
ASSQEPRGVSYNEQF
>TRBJ1-5|TRBV19
ASSPRSGGQPQH
>TRBJ2-5|TRBV2
ASMDREETQY
>TRBJ1-6|TRBV5-1
ASGPTATNNSPLH
>TRBJ1-1|TRBV29-1
SVARNRENTEAF
>TRBJ2-5|TRBV9
ASSVGTGDETQY
>TRBJ1-1|TRBV14
ASSRIKPQGGYGAEAF
>TRBJ2-5|TRBV7-2
ASSLVGGGDQETQY
>TRBJ1-1|TRBV6-5
ASRRREMNTEAF
>TRBJ2-3|TRBV11-3
ASSLAGGDTQY
>TRBJ1-3|TRBV18
ASSPLTGASGNTIY
>TRBJ2-7|TRBV10-3
ALSQGRGGTYEQY
>TRBJ2-7|TRBV12-3/TRBV12-4
ASAGQAGYEQY
>TRBJ1-1|TRBV11-3
ASRYYDRENTEAF
>TRBJ2-1|TRBV3-1/TRBV3-2
ASSQGGVEQF
>TRBJ1-2|TRBV18
ASSPRGLDGYT
>TRBJ2-7|TRBV11-2
ASSSPGTEGISYEQY
>TRBJ1-1|TRBV2
ASSEVGQGGTEAF
>TRBJ2-5|TRBV5-1
ASSAGGQAQETQY
>TRBJ1-1|TRBV19
ASSMGRQGNTEAF
>TRBJ2-2|TRBV7-9
ASSRTGTAQTGELF
>TRBJ2-3|TRBV28
ASSRTSTDTQY
>TRBJ2-7|TRBV7-9
ASSSFYEQY
>TRBJ2-7|TRBV29-1
SVGTPGGEQY
>TRBJ2-1|TRBV6-5
ASGSYSYNEQF
>TRBJ1-2|TRBV9
ASRGMGSQYGYT
>TRBJ1-5|TRBV30
AWSVAGSNQPQH
>TRBJ1-1|TRBV2
ASRNRGGTEAF
>TRBJ1-1|TRBV7-2
ASSILRQGSGTEAF
>TRBJ1-1|TRBV6-6
ASSRIGTGELNTEAF
>TRBJ1-1|TRBV6-5
ASSYTPGGTTEAF
>TRBJ2-2|TRBV27
ATRGTGELF
>TRBJ1-2|TRBV9
ASRGTYKANYGYT
>TRBJ2-7|TRBV10-3
AISDPPEGREY
>TRBJ1-1|TRBV6-5
ASSSGGNTEAF
>TRBJ2-7|TRBV20-1
SASRSGEQY
>TRBJ1-1|TRBV19
ASSWDRIKMNTEAF
>TRBJ1-2|TRBV19
ASSIDPKSAGYT
>TRBJ2-5|TRBV5-1
ASSLGAGVETQY
>TRBJ1-1|TRBV7-2
ASSFREGAWTEAF
>TRBJ2-3|TRBV9
ATGGGASTDTQY
>TRBJ2-5|TRBV18
ASSLPSKAQETQY
>TRBJ1-1|TRBV3-1/TRBV3-2
ASSQDGAVWR
>TRBJ1-4|TRBV7-6
ASSLDSGQGATNEKLF
>TRBJ2-3|TRBV19
ASSKTAGGPMVGTDTQY
>TRBJ2-7|TRBV11-2
ASSQTEAVYEQY
>TRBJ2-7|TRBV10-3
AIEPTGVGSEQY
>TRBJ1-2|TRBV25-1
ASRGDGGQPPYGYT
>TRBJ2-4|TRBV4-2
ASSQDRTSGGKNIQY
>TRBJ2-2|TRBV5-1
ASSPKAAGTANTGELF
>TRBJ2-1|TRBV9
ASSARSSYNEQF
>TRBJ2-2|TRBV5-1
ASSVLEGGTGELF